This T cell receptor (beta chain) was observed in a study of blood T cell repertoires in COVID-19. The overall study: Researchers got acute and convalescent COVID-19 samples from the United States, Italy and Spain. T cells, B-cell-depleted T cells, or PBMCs supplied cDNA or gDNA.

Per the original data handling: Amplification with reference gene primers provided the estimates of nucleated cell counts. Assay used: immunoSEQ multiplex PCR; TCRdb lists only in-frame clones, some missing. The V and J calls and clone size come from that table; D and trimming were worked out from the DNA. This sample has about 210,000 clones; over 70% occur once, and the top ten carry 2.5% to 3%. The sequencing input was peripheral blood. This receptor was taken from a man aged 45-60 years with active or convalescent COVID-19.

DNA for the CDR3: TGTGCCAGCAGTTATGAAGGGAGAACGCAGTATTTT. This encodes CASSYEGRTQYF. The V gene is TRBV6-6, the J gene TRBJ2-3; D might be TRBD2 (5 bases). This CDR3 is 12 amino acids long. The germline V and J ends were trimmed by 3 bases and 9 bases, with 10 bases remaining between them. Germline lookup yields CDR1 MNHNY and CDR2 SVGAGI (reference sequence).